A selection of T cell receptor beta chains follows, all from one sample in a study of Ad26.COV2.S vaccination and SARS-CoV-2 variants. Method: immunoSEQ multiplex PCR; TCRdb's copy keeps in-frame clones and lacks some. The sample records about 680,000 clones, 70% to 90% being singletons. The specimen comprised peripheral blood, sampled in a trial of Ad26.COV2.S vaccine versus placebo. These receptors were obtained from a person aged 18-60 years who received the Ad26.COV2.S COVID-19 vaccine or a placebo. CDR3s include the opening cysteine and the closing phenylalanine or tryptophan. Fields, in order: J gene, V gene, D gene, clone size, CDR3 DNA, CDR3 protein. A D gene is named only where the DNA matches it firmly. Some rows mark clone size as missing; the rest say once, few, many or name a class of expanded clone.

j_gene: TRBJ1-2; v_gene: TRBV6-5; d_gene: .; abundance: few; CDR3nt: TGTGCCAGCCAGAGAGGCTATGGCTACACCTTC; CDR3aa: CASQRGYGYTF
j_gene: TRBJ1-4; v_gene: TRBV5-1; d_gene: .; abundance: .; CDR3nt: TGCGCCAGCAGCCGGGGCGGAGGTAATGAAAAACTGTTTTTT; CDR3aa: CASSRGGGNEKLFF
j_gene: TRBJ1-2; v_gene: TRBV30; d_gene: TRBD1; abundance: .; CDR3nt: TGTGCCTGGGGGACAGGGGCTGGCTACACCTTC; CDR3aa: CAWGTGAGYTF
j_gene: TRBJ1-1; v_gene: TRBV6-5; d_gene: TRBD1; abundance: few; CDR3nt: TGTGCCAGCAACCAGGGACAGGGACGAGCTTTCTTT; CDR3aa: CASNQGQGRAFF
j_gene: TRBJ2-3; v_gene: TRBV27; d_gene: .; abundance: .; CDR3nt: TGTGCCAGCGGCCCACTAGGATCGGGCACAGATACGCAGTATTTT; CDR3aa: CASGPLGSGTDTQYF
j_gene: TRBJ2-7; v_gene: TRBV19; d_gene: .; abundance: few; CDR3nt: TGTGCCAGTAGTATAGGACTAAGTTCTCCCTACGAGCAGTACTTC; CDR3aa: CASSIGLSSPYEQYF
j_gene: TRBJ1-1; v_gene: TRBV19; d_gene: .; abundance: .; CDR3nt: TGTGCCAGTAGGGCCGGTTACATGAACACTGAAGCTTTCTTT; CDR3aa: CASRAGYMNTEAFF
j_gene: TRBJ2-5; v_gene: TRBV27; d_gene: .; abundance: .; CDR3nt: TGTGCCAGCAGTTCGCGGGGCGAAGAGACCCAGTACTTC; CDR3aa: CASSSRGEETQYF
j_gene: TRBJ2-2; v_gene: TRBV27; d_gene: TRBD1; abundance: .; CDR3nt: TGTGCCAGCAGATTCGACAGGGCCGGGGAGCTGTTTTTT; CDR3aa: CASRFDRAGELFF
j_gene: TRBJ1-5; v_gene: TRBV15; d_gene: TRBD1; abundance: .; CDR3nt: TGTGCCACCAGCAAACAGGGGGTTCAGCCCCAGCATTTT; CDR3aa: CATSKQGVQPQHF
j_gene: TRBJ2-1; v_gene: TRBV6-5; d_gene: .; abundance: .; CDR3nt: TGTGCCAGCAGTTCTACACTCAATGAGCAGTTCTTC; CDR3aa: CASSSTLNEQFF
j_gene: TRBJ2-5; v_gene: TRBV7-3; d_gene: .; abundance: .; CDR3nt: TGTGCCAGCAGCCCGGGGCCAACCTCAGAGACCCAGTACTTC; CDR3aa: CASSPGPTSETQYF
j_gene: TRBJ2-1; v_gene: TRBV5-1; d_gene: TRBD2; abundance: .; CDR3nt: TGCGCCAGCAGCTCGGATGGGACCCTGGGCGGGAGCCGGAATGAGCAGTTCTTC; CDR3aa: CASSSDGTLGGSRNEQFF
j_gene: TRBJ1-1; v_gene: TRBV11-2; d_gene: TRBD1; abundance: .; CDR3nt: TGTGCCAGCAGTCTGACAGGGGGCTGGAACACTGAAGCTTTCTTT; CDR3aa: CASSLTGGWNTEAFF
j_gene: TRBJ2-3; v_gene: TRBV11-1; d_gene: TRBD1; abundance: .; CDR3nt: TGTGCCAGCAGCCTCAGGACAGGGGGATTAGATACGCAGTATTTT; CDR3aa: CASSLRTGGLDTQYF
j_gene: TRBJ1-2; v_gene: TRBV15; d_gene: .; abundance: .; CDR3nt: TGTGCCACCAGCATTCGGCAGGTGGATTATGGCTACACCTTC; CDR3aa: CATSIRQVDYGYTF
j_gene: TRBJ2-7; v_gene: TRBV10-3; d_gene: .; abundance: once; CDR3nt: TGTGCCATCAGTGAACTACAGGGCCCCTTTTCCTACGAGCAGTACTTC; CDR3aa: CAISELQGPFSYEQYF
j_gene: TRBJ2-4; v_gene: TRBV29-1; d_gene: TRBD2; abundance: .; CDR3nt: TGCAGCGTTGCGTTTGGACTAGCGGATAAAAACATTCAGTACTTC; CDR3aa: CSVAFGLADKNIQYF
j_gene: TRBJ1-3; v_gene: TRBV6-1; d_gene: .; abundance: .; CDR3nt: TGTGCCAGCAGTGAACCACAGGCTTTGCTTTCTGGAAACACCATATATTTT; CDR3aa: CASSEPQALLSGNTIYF
j_gene: TRBJ1-5; v_gene: TRBV21-1; d_gene: .; abundance: .; CDR3nt: TGTGCCAGCAGCCACAGGGTTAGCAATCAGCCCCAGCATTTT; CDR3aa: CASSHRVSNQPQHF
j_gene: TRBJ1-1; v_gene: TRBV4-3; d_gene: .; abundance: once; CDR3nt: TGCGCCAGCAGCCAAAGGTCAGGGAGCACTGAAGCTTTCTTT; CDR3aa: CASSQRSGSTEAFF
j_gene: TRBJ1-2; v_gene: TRBV18; d_gene: TRBD1; abundance: .; CDR3nt: TGTGCCAGCTCATCGGACAGGGAATCATCCTATGGCTACACCTTC; CDR3aa: CASSSDRESSYGYTF
j_gene: TRBJ2-5; v_gene: TRBV9; d_gene: TRBD2; abundance: .; CDR3nt: TGTGCCAGCAGCGACAGCGGGATGAGCGGGAGTGAGACCCAGTACTTC; CDR3aa: CASSDSGMSGSETQYF
j_gene: TRBJ2-2; v_gene: TRBV5-1; d_gene: TRBD1; abundance: .; CDR3nt: TGCGCCAGCAGCTTGACAGGGGGCACCGGGGAGCTGTTTTTT; CDR3aa: CASSLTGGTGELFF
j_gene: TRBJ2-3; v_gene: TRBV3-1/TRBV3-2; d_gene: TRBD2; abundance: once; CDR3nt: TGTGCCAGCAGCCTTCTAGCGGGGGGCCAGACAGATACGCAGTATTTT; CDR3aa: CASSLLAGGQTDTQYF
j_gene: TRBJ2-5; v_gene: TRBV7-8; d_gene: .; abundance: .; CDR3nt: TGTGCCAGCAGCAGTCGTGGTAGAGGGGAGACCCAGTACTTC; CDR3aa: CASSSRGRGETQYF
j_gene: TRBJ2-7; v_gene: TRBV5-1; d_gene: .; abundance: .; CDR3nt: TGCGCCAGCAGCTTGGTCGCCGGCGTCCTGGGCGAGCAGTACTTC; CDR3aa: CASSLVAGVLGEQYF
j_gene: TRBJ1-5; v_gene: TRBV30; d_gene: .; abundance: .; CDR3nt: TGTGCCTGGAGCGGTGGAGCCAATCAGCCCCAGCATTTT; CDR3aa: CAWSGGANQPQHF
j_gene: TRBJ1-2; v_gene: TRBV30; d_gene: .; abundance: .; CDR3nt: TGTGCCTGGAGTGTCTCCGGGGTCGGGGGCTATGGCTACACCTTC; CDR3aa: CAWSVSGVGGYGYTF
j_gene: TRBJ1-2; v_gene: TRBV6-2/TRBV6-3; d_gene: TRBD1; abundance: .; CDR3nt: TGTGCCAGCAGTGCCGACAGGGGTACTGGCTACACCTTC; CDR3aa: CASSADRGTGYTF
j_gene: TRBJ1-1; v_gene: TRBV28; d_gene: .; abundance: .; CDR3nt: TGTGCCAGCAAGAGTGGTAACACTGAAGCTTTCTTT; CDR3aa: CASKSGNTEAFF
j_gene: TRBJ2-2; v_gene: TRBV19; d_gene: .; abundance: .; CDR3nt: TGTGCCAGTAGCGGCGGGACCGTCACAAAACTTATATGGGCCGGGGAGCTGTTTTTT; CDR3aa: CASSGGTVTKLIWAGELFF
j_gene: TRBJ1-4; v_gene: TRBV2; d_gene: .; abundance: .; CDR3nt: TGTGCCAGCAGTGAAGACGTAGTTCTGGAAAAACTGTTTTTT; CDR3aa: CASSEDVVLEKLFF
j_gene: TRBJ1-1; v_gene: TRBV3-1/TRBV3-2; d_gene: TRBD1; abundance: .; CDR3nt: TGTGCCAGCAGCCAAACAGGGGAGCATACTGAAGCTTTCTTT; CDR3aa: CASSQTGEHTEAFF
j_gene: TRBJ2-1; v_gene: TRBV10-3; d_gene: TRBD2; abundance: .; CDR3nt: TGTGCCATCAGTGAGCTCGGACTAGCGGGAGGGTCTACCTCCTACAATGAGCAGTTCTTC; CDR3aa: CAISELGLAGGSTSYNEQFF
j_gene: TRBJ1-1; v_gene: TRBV3-1/TRBV3-2; d_gene: TRBD1; abundance: .; CDR3nt: TGTGCCAGCCGCAGGGGGGAGCACACTGAAGCTTTCTTT; CDR3aa: CASRRGEHTEAFF
j_gene: TRBJ2-3; v_gene: TRBV6-2/TRBV6-3; d_gene: .; abundance: .; CDR3nt: TGTGCCAGCAGCCCCGAGGACACAGATACGCAGTATTTT; CDR3aa: CASSPEDTDTQYF
j_gene: TRBJ2-1; v_gene: TRBV7-9; d_gene: TRBD1; abundance: .; CDR3nt: TGTGCCAGCAGCTTAGACAGGGGGGATGAGCAGTTCTTC; CDR3aa: CASSLDRGDEQFF
j_gene: TRBJ1-1; v_gene: TRBV11-3; d_gene: .; abundance: .; CDR3nt: TGTGCCAGCAGCCCAGGGACCGAACGTGAAGCTTTCTTT; CDR3aa: CASSPGTEREAFF
j_gene: TRBJ2-2; v_gene: TRBV4-2; d_gene: .; abundance: .; CDR3nt: TGTGCCAGCAGCCAATCAGGGATGACCGGGGAGCTGTTTTTT; CDR3aa: CASSQSGMTGELFF
j_gene: TRBJ1-4; v_gene: TRBV7-9; d_gene: TRBD1; abundance: .; CDR3nt: TGTGCCAGCAGCTCGAATACCGGGACAGGGCTTGAAAAACTGTTTTTT; CDR3aa: CASSSNTGTGLEKLFF
j_gene: TRBJ2-3; v_gene: TRBV7-9; d_gene: TRBD2; abundance: .; CDR3nt: TGTGCCAGCAGCCTTCCGACTAGCGCCCACTTATCTAGCACAGATACGCAGTATTTT; CDR3aa: CASSLPTSAHLSSTDTQYF
j_gene: TRBJ2-7; v_gene: TRBV6-5; d_gene: .; abundance: .; CDR3nt: TGTGCCAGCAGTTCAGACTGGAGCAACGAGCAGTACTTC; CDR3aa: CASSSDWSNEQYF
j_gene: TRBJ1-3; v_gene: TRBV18; d_gene: .; abundance: few; CDR3nt: TGTGCCAGCTCACCACCAAACCAGGGGCAGAACGTGAACACCATATATTTT; CDR3aa: CASSPPNQGQNVNTIYF
j_gene: TRBJ2-1; v_gene: TRBV30; d_gene: .; abundance: .; CDR3nt: TGTGCCTGGAGTCCTAAAAGACAGTATAATGAGCAGTTCTTC; CDR3aa: CAWSPKRQYNEQFF
j_gene: TRBJ2-2; v_gene: TRBV7-9; d_gene: TRBD1; abundance: .; CDR3nt: TGTGCCAGCAGCCCACCAGGGGGCGCGTATACCGGGGAGCTGTTTTTT; CDR3aa: CASSPPGGAYTGELFF
j_gene: TRBJ2-7; v_gene: TRBV4-2; d_gene: TRBD2; abundance: .; CDR3nt: TGTGCCAGCAGCCAAGATTTGGCTAGCGGGGGGTTAATCTACGAGCAGTACTTC; CDR3aa: CASSQDLASGGLIYEQYF
j_gene: TRBJ1-2; v_gene: TRBV7-2; d_gene: TRBD1; abundance: once; CDR3nt: TGTGCCAGCAGCTCCGGGGGGACAGGGGGCGCCCCACTCTATGGCTACACCTTC; CDR3aa: CASSSGGTGGAPLYGYTF
j_gene: TRBJ2-7; v_gene: TRBV25-1; d_gene: .; abundance: once; CDR3nt: TGTGCCAGCAGTGATTTGGCGGTCGAGCAGTACTTC; CDR3aa: CASSDLAVEQYF
j_gene: TRBJ2-1; v_gene: TRBV7-2; d_gene: .; abundance: .; CDR3nt: TGTGCCAGCAGCTTAGAGGTGGCGAGGGGCGAGCAGTTCTTC; CDR3aa: CASSLEVARGEQFF
j_gene: TRBJ2-5; v_gene: TRBV18; d_gene: .; abundance: .; CDR3nt: TGTGCCAGCTCACCACCAGGGGAGACCCAGTACTTC; CDR3aa: CASSPPGETQYF
j_gene: TRBJ2-1; v_gene: TRBV5-1; d_gene: .; abundance: once; CDR3nt: TGCGCCAGCAGCTTGGTGGACTACAATGAGCAGTTCTTC; CDR3aa: CASSLVDYNEQFF
j_gene: TRBJ1-2; v_gene: TRBV5-1; d_gene: TRBD1; abundance: .; CDR3nt: TGCGCCAGCAGCCAAATATCCGGGACAGCTAACTATGGCTACACCTTC; CDR3aa: CASSQISGTANYGYTF
j_gene: TRBJ2-7; v_gene: TRBV30; d_gene: TRBD1; abundance: .; CDR3nt: TGTGCCTGGAGCGCCACGGGGACAGGGGCAGAGCAGTACTTC; CDR3aa: CAWSATGTGAEQYF
j_gene: TRBJ2-2; v_gene: TRBV9; d_gene: .; abundance: .; CDR3nt: TGTGCCAGCAGCCCCCGACTAGTCCCCGGGGAGCTGTTTTTT; CDR3aa: CASSPRLVPGELFF